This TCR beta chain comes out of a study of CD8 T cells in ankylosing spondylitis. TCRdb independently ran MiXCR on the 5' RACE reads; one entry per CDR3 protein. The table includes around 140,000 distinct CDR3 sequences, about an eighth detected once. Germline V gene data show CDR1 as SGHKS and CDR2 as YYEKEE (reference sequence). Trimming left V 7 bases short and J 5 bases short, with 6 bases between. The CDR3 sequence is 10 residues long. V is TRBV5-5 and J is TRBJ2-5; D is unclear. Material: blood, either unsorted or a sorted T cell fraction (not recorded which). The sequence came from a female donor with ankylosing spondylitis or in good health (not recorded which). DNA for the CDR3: TGTGCCAGCGGAGTGGAGACCCAGTACTTC. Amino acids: CASGVETQYF.